The entry that follows covers one T cell receptor beta chain sequence. Its antigen is unknown. The data stem from a study of cytomegalovirus exposure and HLA in healthy donors. Overall study results and limits: In a later analysis, a missense DCLRE1C variant was linked to TCR beta V- and J-gene trimming. An assumption of roughly uniform sequencing depth across donors underlay the presence/absence analyses. The study carried out a later analysis of TCR beta sequences. It associated about 15,000 of them with specific HLA alleles at a false discovery rate of 0.05.

In the PCR, 60 Vbeta and 13 Jbeta primers were used. Assay: immunoSEQ multiplex PCR; the TCRdb copy retains only in-frame clones and omits some. This sample has about 90,000 clones, with roughly 80% found just once. The CDR3 covers 16 residues. CDR1 SGHRS and CDR2 YFSETQ come from the germline V gene. The J segment lost 2 bases and the V segment lost 3 bases, leaving 6 bases of the junction unmatched. The chain recombines TRBV5-1 with TRBJ2-3; 10 positions agree with TRBD2. Sample: PBMCs. The TCR was taken from a man between 25 and 39 years old in good health and CMV-seronegative. The CDR3 nucleotides are TGCGCCAGCAGCTCCTTGACTAGCGGGTACACAGATACGCAGTATTTT. Translation gives CASSSLTSGYTDTQYF.